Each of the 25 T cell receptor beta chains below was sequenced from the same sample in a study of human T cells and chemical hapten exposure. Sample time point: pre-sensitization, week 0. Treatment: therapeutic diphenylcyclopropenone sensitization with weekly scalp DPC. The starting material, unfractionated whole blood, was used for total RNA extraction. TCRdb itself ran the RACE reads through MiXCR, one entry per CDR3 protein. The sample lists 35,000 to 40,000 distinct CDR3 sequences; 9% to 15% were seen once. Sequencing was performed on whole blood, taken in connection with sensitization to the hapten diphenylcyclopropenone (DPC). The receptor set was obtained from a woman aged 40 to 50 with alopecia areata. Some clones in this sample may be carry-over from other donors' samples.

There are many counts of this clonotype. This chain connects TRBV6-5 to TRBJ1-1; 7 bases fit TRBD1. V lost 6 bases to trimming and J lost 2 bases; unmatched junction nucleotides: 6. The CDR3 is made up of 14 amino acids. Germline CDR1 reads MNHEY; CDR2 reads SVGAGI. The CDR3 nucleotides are TGTGCCAGCAGGCCACAGGGGCTTAACACTGAAGCTTTCTTT. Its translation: CASRPQGLNTEAFF.

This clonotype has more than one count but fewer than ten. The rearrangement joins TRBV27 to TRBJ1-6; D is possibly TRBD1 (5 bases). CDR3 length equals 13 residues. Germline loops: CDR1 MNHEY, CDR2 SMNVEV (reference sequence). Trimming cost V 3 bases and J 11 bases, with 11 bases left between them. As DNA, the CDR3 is TGTGCCAGCAGTTTGCCAGGGACTACACCCCTCCACTTT. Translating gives CASSLPGTTPLHF.

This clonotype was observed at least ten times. The CDR3 loop is CASSFSLETQYF. The DNA of the CDR3 is TGTGCCAGCAGCTTCTCCCTGGAGACCCAGTACTTC. The chain carries TRBV7-2 and TRBJ2-5; unclear D gene. The V gene lost 3 bases and the J gene lost 5 bases, with 7 bases spanning the gap. Looked up from germline, CDR1 is SGHTA and CDR2 is FQGNSA. CDR3 size: 12 residues. The variable domain in full, completed from reference TRBV7-2 and TRBJ2-5, reads GAGVSQSPSNKVTEKGKDVELRCDPISGHTALYWYRQSLGQGLEFLIYFQGNSAPDKSGLPSDRFSAERTGGSVSTLTIQRTQQEDSAVYLCASSFSLETQYFGPGTRLLVL.

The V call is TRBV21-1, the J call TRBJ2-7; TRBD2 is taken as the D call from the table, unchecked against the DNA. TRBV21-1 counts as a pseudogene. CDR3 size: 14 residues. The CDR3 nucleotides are TGTGCCAGCAGCCAGCGGGAGGGCCGATCTGAGCAGTACTTC. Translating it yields CASSQREGRSEQYF.

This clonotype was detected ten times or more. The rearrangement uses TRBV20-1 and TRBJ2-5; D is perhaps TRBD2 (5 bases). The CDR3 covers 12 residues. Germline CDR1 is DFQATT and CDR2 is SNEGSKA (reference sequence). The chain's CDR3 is CSSGKTQETQYF. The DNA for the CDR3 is TGCAGCTCCGGGAAAACACAAGAGACCCAGTACTTC.

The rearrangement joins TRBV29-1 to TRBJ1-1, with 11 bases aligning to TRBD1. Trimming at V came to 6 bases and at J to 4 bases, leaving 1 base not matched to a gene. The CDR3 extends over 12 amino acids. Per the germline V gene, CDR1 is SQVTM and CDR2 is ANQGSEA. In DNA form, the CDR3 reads TGCAGCGTCGGACAGGGGGCCACTGAAGCTTTCTTT. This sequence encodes CSVGQGATEAFF.

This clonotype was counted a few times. CDR3 DNA sequence: TGTGCCAGCAGTTTCGAAAACACCATATATTTT. Its translation: CASSFENTIYF. The chain carries TRBV28 and TRBJ1-3; no clear D. The V end lost 3 bases, the J end lost 6 bases, and 3 bases lay between the germline ends. This CDR3 region has 11 residues. CDR1 is MDHEN and CDR2 is SYDVKM in the germline V gene. The full variable domain, in which reference TRBV28 and TRBJ1-3 provide the parts outside the CDR3, is DVKVTQSSRYLVKRTGEKVFLECVQDMDHENMFWYRQDPGLGLRLIYFSYDVKMKEKGDIPEGYSVSREKKERFSLILESASTNQTSMYLCASSFENTIYFGEGSWLTVV.

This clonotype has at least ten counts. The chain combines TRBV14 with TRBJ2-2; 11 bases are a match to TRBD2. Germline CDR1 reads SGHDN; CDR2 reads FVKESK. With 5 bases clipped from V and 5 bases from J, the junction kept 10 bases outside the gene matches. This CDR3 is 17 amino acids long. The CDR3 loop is CASSEVTSGRFTGELFF. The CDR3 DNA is TGTGCCAGCAGCGAAGTCACTAGCGGGAGATTTACCGGGGAGCTGTTTTTT.

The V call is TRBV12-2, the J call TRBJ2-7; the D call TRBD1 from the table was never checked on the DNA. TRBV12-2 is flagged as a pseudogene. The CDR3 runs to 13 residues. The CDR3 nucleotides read TGTGCAAGTCGCCCAGTGGGGGAACTCGAGCAGTACTTC. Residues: CASRPVGELEQYF.

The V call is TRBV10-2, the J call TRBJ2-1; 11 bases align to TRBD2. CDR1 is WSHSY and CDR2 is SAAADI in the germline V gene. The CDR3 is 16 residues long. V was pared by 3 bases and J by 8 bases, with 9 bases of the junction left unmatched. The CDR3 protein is CASSDGPSGGIYEQFF. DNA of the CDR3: TGCGCCAGCAGTGATGGCCCTAGCGGGGGGATCTATGAGCAGTTCTTC.

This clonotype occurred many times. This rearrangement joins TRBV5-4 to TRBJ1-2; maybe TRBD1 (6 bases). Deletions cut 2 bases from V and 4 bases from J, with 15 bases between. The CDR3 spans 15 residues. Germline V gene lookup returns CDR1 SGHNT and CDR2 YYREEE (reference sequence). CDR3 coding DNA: TGTGCCAGCAGCTTAAGGCACGAGGGGGGCTATGGCTACACCTTC. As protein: CASSLRHEGGYGYTF.

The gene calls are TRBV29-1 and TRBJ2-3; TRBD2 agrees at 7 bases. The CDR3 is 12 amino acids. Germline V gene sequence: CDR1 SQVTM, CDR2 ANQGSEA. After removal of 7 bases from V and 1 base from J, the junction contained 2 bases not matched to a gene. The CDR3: CSGTSGTDTQYF. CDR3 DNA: TGCAGCGGCACTAGCGGCACAGATACGCAGTATTTT.

CDR3 DNA: TGCAGCGTCGTCGCCTACAATGAGCAGTTCTTC. It translates to CSVVAYNEQFF. V is TRBV29-1 and J is TRBJ2-1, with D unresolved. Trimming shortened V by 6 bases and J by 2 bases, and 5 bases separated the two germline ends. The CDR3 covers 11 residues. Germline V gene sequence: CDR1 SQVTM, CDR2 ANQGSEA.

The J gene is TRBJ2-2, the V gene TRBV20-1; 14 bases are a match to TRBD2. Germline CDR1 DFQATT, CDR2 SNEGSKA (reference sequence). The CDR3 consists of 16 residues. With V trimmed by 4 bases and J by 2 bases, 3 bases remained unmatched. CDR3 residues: CSAKGLAGGNTGELFF. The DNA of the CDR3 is TGCAGTGCTAAAGGACTAGCGGGAGGAAACACCGGGGAGCTGTTTTTT.

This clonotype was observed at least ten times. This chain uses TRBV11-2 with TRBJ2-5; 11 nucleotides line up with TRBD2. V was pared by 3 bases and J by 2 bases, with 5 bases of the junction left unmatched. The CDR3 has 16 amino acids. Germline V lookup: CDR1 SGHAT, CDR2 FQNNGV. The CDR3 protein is CASSFLRLAGQETQYF. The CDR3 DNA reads TGTGCCAGCAGCTTCCTTAGACTAGCGGGGCAAGAGACCCAGTACTTC.

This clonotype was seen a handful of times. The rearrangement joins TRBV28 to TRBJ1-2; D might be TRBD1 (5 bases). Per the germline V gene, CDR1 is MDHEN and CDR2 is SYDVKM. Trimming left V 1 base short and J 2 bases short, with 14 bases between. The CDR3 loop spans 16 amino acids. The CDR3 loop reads CASSLLAGGKNYGYTF. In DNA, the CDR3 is TGTGCCAGCAGTTTATTAGCCGGGGGGAAGAACTATGGCTACACCTTC.

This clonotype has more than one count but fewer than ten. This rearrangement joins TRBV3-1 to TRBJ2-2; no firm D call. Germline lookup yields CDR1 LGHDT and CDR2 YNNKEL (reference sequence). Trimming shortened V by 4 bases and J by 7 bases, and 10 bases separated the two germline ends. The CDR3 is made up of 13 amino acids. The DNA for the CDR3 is TGTGCCAGCAGCCCCGTCAGTAGCGGGGAGCTGTTTTTT. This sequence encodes CASSPVSSGELFF.

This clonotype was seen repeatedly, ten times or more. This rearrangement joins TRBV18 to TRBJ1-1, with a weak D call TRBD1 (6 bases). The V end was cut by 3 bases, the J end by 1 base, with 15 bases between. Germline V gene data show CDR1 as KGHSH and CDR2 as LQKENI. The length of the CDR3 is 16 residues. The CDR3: CASSPRGAIRNTEAFF. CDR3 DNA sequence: TGTGCCAGCTCACCCAGGGGAGCTATTCGGAACACTGAAGCTTTCTTT.

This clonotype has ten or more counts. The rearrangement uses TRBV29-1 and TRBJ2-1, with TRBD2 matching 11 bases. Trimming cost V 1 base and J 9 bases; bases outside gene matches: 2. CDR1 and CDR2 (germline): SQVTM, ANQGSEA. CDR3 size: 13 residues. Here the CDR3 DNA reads TGCAGCGTTGAAGTAGCGGGAGGGGGTGAGCAGTTCTTC. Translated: CSVEVAGGGEQFF.

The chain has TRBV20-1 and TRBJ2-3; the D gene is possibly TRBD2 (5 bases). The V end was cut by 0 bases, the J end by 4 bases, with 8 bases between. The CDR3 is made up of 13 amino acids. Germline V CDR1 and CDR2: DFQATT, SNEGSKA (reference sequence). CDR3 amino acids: CSARDPGSDTQYF. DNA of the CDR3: TGCAGTGCTAGAGATCCGGGGTCAGATACGCAGTATTTT.

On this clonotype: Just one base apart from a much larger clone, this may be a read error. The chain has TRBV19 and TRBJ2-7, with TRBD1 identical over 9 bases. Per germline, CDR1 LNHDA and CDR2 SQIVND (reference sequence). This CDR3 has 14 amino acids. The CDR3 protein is CASSFGTGRHEEYF. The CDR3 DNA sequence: TGTGCCAGTAGTTTCGGGACAGGGAGGCACGAGGAGTACTTC.

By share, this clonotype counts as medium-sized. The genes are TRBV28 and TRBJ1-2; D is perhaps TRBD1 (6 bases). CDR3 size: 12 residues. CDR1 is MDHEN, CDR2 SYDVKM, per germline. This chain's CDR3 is CLWGHPNYGYTF. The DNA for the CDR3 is TGTTTGTGGGGACACCCAAACTATGGCTACACCTTC.

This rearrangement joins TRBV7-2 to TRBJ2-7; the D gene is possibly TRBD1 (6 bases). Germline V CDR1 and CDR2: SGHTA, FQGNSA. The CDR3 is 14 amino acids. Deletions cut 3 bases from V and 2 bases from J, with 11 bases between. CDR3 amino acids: CASSLGRTAYEQYF. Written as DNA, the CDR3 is TGTGCCAGCAGCTTGGGCCGGACAGCCTACGAGCAGTACTTC. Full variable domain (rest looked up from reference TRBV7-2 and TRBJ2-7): GAGVSQSPSNKVTEKGKDVELRCDPISGHTALYWYRQSLGQGLEFLIYFQGNSAPDKSGLPSDRFSAERTGGSVSTLTIQRTQQEDSAVYLCASSLGRTAYEQYFGPGTRLTVT.

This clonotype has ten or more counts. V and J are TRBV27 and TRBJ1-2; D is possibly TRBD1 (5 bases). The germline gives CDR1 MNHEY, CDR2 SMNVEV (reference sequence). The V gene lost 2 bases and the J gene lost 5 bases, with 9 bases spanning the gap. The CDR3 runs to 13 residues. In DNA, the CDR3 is TGTGCCAGCAGTTTAGGACAAATGTATGGCTACACCTTC. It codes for CASSLGQMYGYTF.

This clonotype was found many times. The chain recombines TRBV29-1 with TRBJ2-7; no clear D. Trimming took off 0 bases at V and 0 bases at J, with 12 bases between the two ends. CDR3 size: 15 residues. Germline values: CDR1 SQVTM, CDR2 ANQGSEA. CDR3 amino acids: CSVEDQRHSSYEQYF. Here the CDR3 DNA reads TGCAGCGTTGAAGATCAGAGGCATTCCTCCTACGAGCAGTACTTC.